The rows below give T cell receptor beta chains drawn from one sample of a study of T cell responses to AZD1222 COVID-19 vaccine. The table came from immunoSEQ multiplex PCR; TCRdb's copy has only in-frame clones and leaves some out. The sample has 80,000 to 100,000 clones; about 83% are singletons. The material was peripheral blood, obtained 28 days after the second AZD1222 dose. The receptor source for this set is an adult who received the AZD1222 COVID-19 vaccine. The CDR3 runs from the conserved cysteine through the conserved F or W. Fields, in order: clone size, V gene, J gene, D gene, CDR3 DNA, CDR3 protein. The D gene is left open where the match is weak. The size of a clone is reported for some rows only, either as once, few or many, or as a class for expanded clones.

>few|TRBV18|TRBJ1-4|-
TGTGCCAGCTCACCACGGACAGAGAGCCTAAGTAGTGAAAAACTGTTTTTT
CASSPRTESLSSEKLFF
>-|TRBV4-1|TRBJ2-1|-
TGCGCCAGCAGCCAGGGGTTCAGCTCCTACAATGAGCAGTTCTTC
CASSQGFSSYNEQFF
>-|TRBV9|TRBJ2-7|TRBD2
TGTGCCAGCAGCCCCGGGCTAGCGGGAATCTACGAGCAGTACTTC
CASSPGLAGIYEQYF
>-|TRBV7-2|TRBJ2-3|TRBD2
TGTGCCAGCAGCTACGCGGCTAGCGGGGGGGCCGGCTATACGCAGTATTTT
CASSYAASGGAGYTQYF
>-|TRBV5-4|TRBJ2-7|TRBD1
TGTGCCAGCAGCCAGGGGACAGGGGGCCAAGGCTACGAGCAGTACTTC
CASSQGTGGQGYEQYF
>-|TRBV13|TRBJ1-6|-
TGTGCCAGCAGGCTAACCCCCGGGACAACTAATTCACCCCTCCACTTT
CASRLTPGTTNSPLHF
>-|TRBV6-5|TRBJ2-2|TRBD2
TGTGCCAGCACCATAGGGAGGGAGATCGCCGGGGAGCTGTTTTTT
CASTIGREIAGELFF
>-|TRBV6-5|TRBJ1-6|-
TGTGCCAGCAGTTACTGGTTTAACGACAATTCACCCCTCCACTTT
CASSYWFNDNSPLHF
>-|TRBV11-3|TRBJ2-7|TRBD2
TGTGCCAGCAGCCCCGGGTCGGGACTAGCGGGGACCTACGAGCAGTACTTC
CASSPGSGLAGTYEQYF
>few|TRBV18|TRBJ2-1|TRBD2
TGTGCCAGCTCACCTACGGGGACTAGCGGGGGGGCCGCCTACAATGAGCAGTTCTTC
CASSPTGTSGGAAYNEQFF
>-|TRBV5-4|TRBJ2-3|TRBD2
TGTGCCAGCAGCTCACGGACTAGAGTTAGCACAGATACGCAGTATTTT
CASSSRTRVSTDTQYF
>-|TRBV9|TRBJ2-7|TRBD1
TGTGCCAGCAGCGTAGGTGGACAGGGGAGCTCCTACGAGCAGTACTTC
CASSVGGQGSSYEQYF
>-|TRBV28|TRBJ1-6|TRBD1
TGTGCCAGCAGCCGGGACAGGAGAATTTGGGATTCACCCCTCCACTTT
CASSRDRRIWDSPLHF
>-|TRBV7-2|TRBJ2-7|-
TGTGCCAGCAGCTCCTCCATCGGGGGGCCCTACGAGCAGTACTTC
CASSSSIGGPYEQYF
>once|TRBV2|TRBJ1-4|-
TGTGCCAGCAGTGAAGGAAGAGTAGAGGAAAAACTGTTTTTT
CASSEGRVEEKLFF
>-|TRBV27|TRBJ2-7|TRBD1
TGTGCCAGCAGTTTTCGGACAGGAGATGGCAGCGAGCAGTACTTC
CASSFRTGDGSEQYF
>-|TRBV9|TRBJ1-6|-
TGTGCCAGCAGCCCTTGGGACACGAATTCACCCCTCCACTTT
CASSPWDTNSPLHF
>-|TRBV7-3|TRBJ2-3|-
TGTGCCAGCAGCCCGCGGACCGCGGATGATACGCAGTATTTT
CASSPRTADDTQYF
>-|TRBV6-5|TRBJ1-1|-
TGTGCCAGCAGTTACTCAGGGGTTGGCACTGAAGCTTTCTTT
CASSYSGVGTEAFF
>-|TRBV4-2|TRBJ2-1|-
TGTGCCAGCAGCGCTAGCCTGAGCTCCTACAATGAGCAGTTCTTC
CASSASLSSYNEQFF
>-|TRBV24-1|TRBJ2-2|-
TGTGCCACCAGTGGGCAGGGGTGGACCGGGGAGCTGTTTTTT
CATSGQGWTGELFF
>-|TRBV7-9|TRBJ1-3|TRBD1
TGTGCCAGCAGCTCCCGGGACAGTAGAAACACCATATATTTT
CASSSRDSRNTIYF
>-|TRBV11-1|TRBJ1-1|-
TGTGCCAGCAGCTTAGAAAGGGGCCCAAACACTGAAGCTTTCTTT
CASSLERGPNTEAFF
>-|TRBV29-1|TRBJ1-1|-
TGCAGCGTTGGGAGCACGAACACTGAAGCTTTCTTT
CSVGSTNTEAFF
>-|TRBV5-1|TRBJ1-3|TRBD1
TGCGCCAGCAGCTTAATACAGGGGGTAATCGGAAACACCATATATTTT
CASSLIQGVIGNTIYF
>-|TRBV2|TRBJ1-1|-
TGTGCCAGCAGTGGAAGGACAGCCCCCACGAACACTGAAGCTTTCTTT
CASSGRTAPTNTEAFF
>once|TRBV19|TRBJ1-1|-
TGTGCCAGTAGTCTAACAGCGAACACTGAAGCTTTCTTT
CASSLTANTEAFF
>-|TRBV7-6|TRBJ2-2|-
TGTGCCAGCAGCTTAGCGGGGGAAGGGAACGGGGAGCTGTTTTTT
CASSLAGEGNGELFF
>-|TRBV7-2|TRBJ2-2|-
TGTGCCAGCAGCTTAGCCCAGGGATCCGGGGAGCTGTTTTTT
CASSLAQGSGELFF
>few|TRBV3-1/TRBV3-2|TRBJ1-1|TRBD1
TGTGCCAGCAGCCACGGGGACAGGCCTGAAGCTTTCTTT
CASSHGDRPEAFF
>-|TRBV25-1|TRBJ2-3|TRBD1
TGTGCCAGCAGTATGACAGGGCGAGGTACGCAGTATTTT
CASSMTGRGTQYF